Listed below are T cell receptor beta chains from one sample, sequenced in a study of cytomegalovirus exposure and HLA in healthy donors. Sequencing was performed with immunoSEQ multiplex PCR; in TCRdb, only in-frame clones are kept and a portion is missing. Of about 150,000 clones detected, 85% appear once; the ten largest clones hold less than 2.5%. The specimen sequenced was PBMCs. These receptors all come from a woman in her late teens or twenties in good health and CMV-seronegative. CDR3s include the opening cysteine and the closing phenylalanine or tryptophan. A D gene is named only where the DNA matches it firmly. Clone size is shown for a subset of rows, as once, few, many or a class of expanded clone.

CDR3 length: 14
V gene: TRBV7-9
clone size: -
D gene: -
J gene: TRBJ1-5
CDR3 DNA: TGTGCCAGCAGCCGGACAGCCTCCAATCAGCCCCAGCATTTT
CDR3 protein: CASSRTASNQPQHF

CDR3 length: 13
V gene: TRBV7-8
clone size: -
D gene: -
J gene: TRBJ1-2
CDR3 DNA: TGTGCCAGCAGCTTAGGACAGACCTATGGCTACACCTTC
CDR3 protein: CASSLGQTYGYTF

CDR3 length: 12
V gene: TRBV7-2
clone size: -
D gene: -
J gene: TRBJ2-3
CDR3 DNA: TGTGCCAGCAGCGCCTACACAGATACGCAGTATTTT
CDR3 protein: CASSAYTDTQYF

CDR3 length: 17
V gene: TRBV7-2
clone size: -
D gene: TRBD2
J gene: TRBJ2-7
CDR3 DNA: TGTGCCAGCAGCTTAGTAGGGACTAGCGGGTATTCCTACGAGCAGTACTTC
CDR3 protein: CASSLVGTSGYSYEQYF

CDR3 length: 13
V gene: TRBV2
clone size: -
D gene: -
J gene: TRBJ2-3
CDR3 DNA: TGTGCCAGCAGACCAGAGGGCACAGATACGCAGTATTTT
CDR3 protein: CASRPEGTDTQYF

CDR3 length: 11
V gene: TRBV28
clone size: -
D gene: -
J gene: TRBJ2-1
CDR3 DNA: TGTGCCAGCAGTGACGCCAGGGAGCAGTTCTTC
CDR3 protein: CASSDAREQFF

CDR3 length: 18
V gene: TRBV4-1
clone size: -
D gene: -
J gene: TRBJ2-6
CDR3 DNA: TGCGCCAGCAGCCAACTCCAAACCAGGGACTCTGGGGCCAACGTCCTGACTTTC
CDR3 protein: CASSQLQTRDSGANVLTF

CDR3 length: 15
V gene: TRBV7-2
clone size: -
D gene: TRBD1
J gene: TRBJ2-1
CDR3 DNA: TGTGCCAGCAGCGTGACAGGGGGCGTGTGGAATGAGCAGTTCTTC
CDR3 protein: CASSVTGGVWNEQFF

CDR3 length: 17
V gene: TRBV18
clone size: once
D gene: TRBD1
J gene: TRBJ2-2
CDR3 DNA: TGTGCCAGCTCACCACCCTCACAGGGGGCCGGCACCGGGGAGCTGTTTTTT
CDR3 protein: CASSPPSQGAGTGELFF

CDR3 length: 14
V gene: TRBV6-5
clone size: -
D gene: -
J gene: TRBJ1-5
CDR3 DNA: TGTGCCAGCAGGGCCGGGGGGTGGGATCAGCCCCAGCATTTT
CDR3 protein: CASRAGGWDQPQHF

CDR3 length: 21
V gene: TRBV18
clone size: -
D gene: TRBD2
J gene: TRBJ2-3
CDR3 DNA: TGTGCCAGCTCACCTATAACCCCGGCTAGCGGGGGGGCCTCAGATGCCGATACGCAGTATTTT
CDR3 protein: CASSPITPASGGASDADTQYF

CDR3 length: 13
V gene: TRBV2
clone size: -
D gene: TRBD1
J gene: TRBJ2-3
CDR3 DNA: TGTGCCAGCAAGGACAGGGCTGGAGATACGCAGTATTTT
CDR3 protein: CASKDRAGDTQYF

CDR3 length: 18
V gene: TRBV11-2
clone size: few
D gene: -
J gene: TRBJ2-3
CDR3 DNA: TGTGCCAGCAGCTCGCTTCGAAGGGGGGGCGGGGGAACAGATACGCAGTATTTT
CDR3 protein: CASSSLRRGGGGTDTQYF

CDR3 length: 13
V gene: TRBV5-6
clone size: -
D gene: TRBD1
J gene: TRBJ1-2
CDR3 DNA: TGTGCCAGCAGCTTGGGACAGGGCCAGGGCTACACCTTC
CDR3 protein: CASSLGQGQGYTF

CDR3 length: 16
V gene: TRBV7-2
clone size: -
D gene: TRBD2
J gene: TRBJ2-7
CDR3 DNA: TGTGCCAGCAGCTTAGCGGGCGCGGGAGCGCCCTACGAGCAGTACTTC
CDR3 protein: CASSLAGAGAPYEQYF

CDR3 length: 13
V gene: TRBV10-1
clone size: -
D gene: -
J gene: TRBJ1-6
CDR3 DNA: TGCGCCAGCAGCGAACTGGGCAATTCACCCCTCCACTTT
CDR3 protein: CASSELGNSPLHF

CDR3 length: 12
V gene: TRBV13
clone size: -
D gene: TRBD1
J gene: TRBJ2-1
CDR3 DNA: TGTGCCAGCATCTCACAGGGGACCGAGCAGTTCTTC
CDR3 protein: CASISQGTEQFF

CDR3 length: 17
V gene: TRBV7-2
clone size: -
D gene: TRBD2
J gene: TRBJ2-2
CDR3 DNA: TGTGCCAGCAGTCTAGTGGGACTAGCGGGAGGGGGCGGGGAGCTGTTTTTT
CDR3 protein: CASSLVGLAGGGGELFF

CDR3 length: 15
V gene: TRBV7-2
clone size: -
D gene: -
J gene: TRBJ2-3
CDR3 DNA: TGTGCCAGCAGCTTAGAGTTGGGGCGCACAGATACGCAGTATTTT
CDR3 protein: CASSLELGRTDTQYF

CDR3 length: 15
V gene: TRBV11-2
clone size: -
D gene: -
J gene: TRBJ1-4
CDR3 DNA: TGTGCCAGCAGCTCTCGGGGAATACGGGATGAAAAACTGTTTTTT
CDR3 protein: CASSSRGIRDEKLFF

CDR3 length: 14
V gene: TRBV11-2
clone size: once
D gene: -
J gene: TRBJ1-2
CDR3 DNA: TGTGCCAGCAGCTTAACCGACGGAGACTATGGCTACACCTTC
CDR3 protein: CASSLTDGDYGYTF

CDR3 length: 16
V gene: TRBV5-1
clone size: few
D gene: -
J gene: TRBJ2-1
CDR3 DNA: TGCGCCAGCGCGCCGATGGGAGGGGGCTCCTACAATGAGCAGTTCTTC
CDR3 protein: CASAPMGGGSYNEQFF

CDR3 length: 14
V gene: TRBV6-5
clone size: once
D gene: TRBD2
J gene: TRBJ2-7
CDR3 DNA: TGTGCCAGCAGACTACCGGGGGGGTCCTACGAGCAGTACTTC
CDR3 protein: CASRLPGGSYEQYF

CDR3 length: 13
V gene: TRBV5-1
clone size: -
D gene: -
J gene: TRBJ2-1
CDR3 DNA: TGCGCCAGCAGCTTCGACAGCTACAATGAGCAGTTCTTC
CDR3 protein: CASSFDSYNEQFF

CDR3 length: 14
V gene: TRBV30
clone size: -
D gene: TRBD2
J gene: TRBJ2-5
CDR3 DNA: TGTGCCTGGAGGCGGACTAGCGGGGGAGAGACCCAGTACTTC
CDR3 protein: CAWRRTSGGETQYF

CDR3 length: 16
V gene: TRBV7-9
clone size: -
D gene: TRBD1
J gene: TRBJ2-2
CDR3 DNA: TGTGCCAGCATTACCGGGACAGGGAAGAGCACCGGGGAGCTGTTTTTT
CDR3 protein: CASITGTGKSTGELFF

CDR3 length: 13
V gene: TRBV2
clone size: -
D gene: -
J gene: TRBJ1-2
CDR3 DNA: TGTGCCAGCAGTGAAGCGCTAAGGAGCACCTACACCTTC
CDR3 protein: CASSEALRSTYTF

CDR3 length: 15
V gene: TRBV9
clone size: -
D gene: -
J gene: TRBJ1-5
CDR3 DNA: TGTGCCAGCAGCGTACCCAGGGCAAAACGTCAGCCCCAGCATTTT
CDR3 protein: CASSVPRAKRQPQHF

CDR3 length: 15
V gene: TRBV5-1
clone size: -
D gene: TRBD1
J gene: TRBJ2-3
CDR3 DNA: TGCGCCAGCAGCTGGGGACAGGCAGGGGCAGATACGCAGTATTTT
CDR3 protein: CASSWGQAGADTQYF

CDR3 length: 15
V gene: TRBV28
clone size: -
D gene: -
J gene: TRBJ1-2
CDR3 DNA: TGTGCCAGCAGTTTTGGTAGGAGGGTGAACTATGGCTACACCTTC
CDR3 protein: CASSFGRRVNYGYTF

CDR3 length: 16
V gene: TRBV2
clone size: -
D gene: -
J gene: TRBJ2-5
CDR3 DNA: TGTGCCAGCAGTCCAAAGATAACAGGGCAAGGGGAGACCCAGTACTTC
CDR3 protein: CASSPKITGQGETQYF

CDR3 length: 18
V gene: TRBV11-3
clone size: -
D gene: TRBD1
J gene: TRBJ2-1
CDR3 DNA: TGTGCCAGCAGCTTAGGGACAGGGTCAAGTAGGTCCTACAATGAGCAGTTCTTC
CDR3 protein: CASSLGTGSSRSYNEQFF

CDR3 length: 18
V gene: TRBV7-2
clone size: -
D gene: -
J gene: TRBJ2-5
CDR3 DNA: TGTGCCAGCAGCTTAAGGTCCCCTGGGAGGACGTGGCAAGAGACCCAGTACTTC
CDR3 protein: CASSLRSPGRTWQETQYF

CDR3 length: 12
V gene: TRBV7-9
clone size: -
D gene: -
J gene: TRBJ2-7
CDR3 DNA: TGTGCCAGCAGCTTTGGTACAGGCGAGCAGTACTTC
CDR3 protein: CASSFGTGEQYF

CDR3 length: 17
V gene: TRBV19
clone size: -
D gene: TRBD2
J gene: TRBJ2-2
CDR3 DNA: TGTGCCAGTAGTATACGTCAGAGCGGGAGGGCTAGCGGGGAGCTGTTTTTT
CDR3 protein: CASSIRQSGRASGELFF

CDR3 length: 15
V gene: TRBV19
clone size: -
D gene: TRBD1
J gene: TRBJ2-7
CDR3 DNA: TGTGCCAGTAGCCCACAGGACAGGGGGCTTAGGGAGCAGTACTTC
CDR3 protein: CASSPQDRGLREQYF

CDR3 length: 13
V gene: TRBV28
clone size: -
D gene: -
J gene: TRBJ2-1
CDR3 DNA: TGTGCCAGCAGTTTATTCACCCGGAGTGAGCAGTTCTTC
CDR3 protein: CASSLFTRSEQFF

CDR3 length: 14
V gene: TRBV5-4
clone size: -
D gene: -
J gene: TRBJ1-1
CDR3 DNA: TGTGCCAGCAGCTTGGCCAGCCCCGGAGCTGAAGCTTTCTTT
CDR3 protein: CASSLASPGAEAFF

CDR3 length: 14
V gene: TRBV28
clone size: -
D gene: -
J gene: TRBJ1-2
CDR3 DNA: TGTGCCAGCATAAGGGGGACGCTTGCTTATGGCTACACCTTC
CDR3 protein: CASIRGTLAYGYTF

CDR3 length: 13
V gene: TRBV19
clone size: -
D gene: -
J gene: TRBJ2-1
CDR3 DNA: TGTGCCAGTAGTACCCGGGACTCAGATGAGCAGTTCTTC
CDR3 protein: CASSTRDSDEQFF

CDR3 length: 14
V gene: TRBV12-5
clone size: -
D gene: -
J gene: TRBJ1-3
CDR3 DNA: TGTGCTAGTGCCCTGGGGGGCTCTGGAAACACCATATATTTT
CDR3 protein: CASALGGSGNTIYF

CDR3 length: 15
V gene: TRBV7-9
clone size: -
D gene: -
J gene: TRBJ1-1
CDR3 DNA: TGTTCCAGCAGCTTGGGACTCGGGGGAGGCACTGAAGCTTTCTTT
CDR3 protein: CSSSLGLGGGTEAFF

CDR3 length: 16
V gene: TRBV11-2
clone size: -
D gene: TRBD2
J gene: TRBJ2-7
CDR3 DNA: TGTGCCAGCAGCTTAGTTGGGCTAGCGGGGGGACACGAGCAGTACTTC
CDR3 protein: CASSLVGLAGGHEQYF

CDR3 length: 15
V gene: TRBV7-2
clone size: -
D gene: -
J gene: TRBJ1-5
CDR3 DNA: TGTGCCAGCAGCTTAGGGCGGGGGCCCGGTCAGCCCCAGCATTTT
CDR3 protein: CASSLGRGPGQPQHF

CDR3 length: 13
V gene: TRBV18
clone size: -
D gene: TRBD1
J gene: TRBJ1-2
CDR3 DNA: TGTGCCAGCTCACGGGACAGTAACTATGGCTACACCTTC
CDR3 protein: CASSRDSNYGYTF

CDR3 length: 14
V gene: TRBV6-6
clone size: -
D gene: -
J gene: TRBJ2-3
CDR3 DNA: TGTGCCAGCAGTTACCAGGGTCGCACAGATACGCAGTATTTT
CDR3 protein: CASSYQGRTDTQYF

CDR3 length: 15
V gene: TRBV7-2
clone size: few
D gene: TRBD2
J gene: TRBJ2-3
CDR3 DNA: TGTGCCAGCAGCTTTGGGACTAGCGGGTCGGATACGCAGTATTTT
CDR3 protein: CASSFGTSGSDTQYF

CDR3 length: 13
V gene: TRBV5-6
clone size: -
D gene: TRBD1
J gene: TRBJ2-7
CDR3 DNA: TGTGCCAGCAGCAGGACAGGGGTCTACGAGCAGTACTTC
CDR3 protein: CASSRTGVYEQYF

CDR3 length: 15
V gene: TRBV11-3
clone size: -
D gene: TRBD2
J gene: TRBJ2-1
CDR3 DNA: TGTGCCAGCAGCTTAGCGGGAGGTCCGTACAATGAGCAGTTCTTC
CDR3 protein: CASSLAGGPYNEQFF

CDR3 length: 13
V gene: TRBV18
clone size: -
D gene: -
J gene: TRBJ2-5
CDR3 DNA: TGTGCCAGCTCACCGTCTCCGGGGGAGACCCAGTACTTC
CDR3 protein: CASSPSPGETQYF

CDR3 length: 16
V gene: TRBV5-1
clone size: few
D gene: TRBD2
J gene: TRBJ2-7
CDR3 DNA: TGCGCCAGCAGCTTGGACGTATCGGGAGGGCCCCACGAGCAGTACTTC
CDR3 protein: CASSLDVSGGPHEQYF

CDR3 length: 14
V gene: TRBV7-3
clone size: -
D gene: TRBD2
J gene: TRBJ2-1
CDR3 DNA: TGTGCCAGCAGCTTAGGACTAGCGGGCAATGAGCAGTTCTTC
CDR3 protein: CASSLGLAGNEQFF

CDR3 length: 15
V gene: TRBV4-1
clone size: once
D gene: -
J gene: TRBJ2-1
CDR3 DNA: TGCGCCAGCAGCCAATGGGTGGGGGCCATCGATGAGCAGTTCTTC
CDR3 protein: CASSQWVGAIDEQFF

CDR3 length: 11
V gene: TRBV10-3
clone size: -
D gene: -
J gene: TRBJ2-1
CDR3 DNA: TGTGCCATCAGTGAAGGGGGCGGGGAGTTCTTC
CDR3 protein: CAISEGGGEFF